This T cell receptor (beta chain) was retrieved from a study of blood T cell repertoires in COVID-19. Per the authors' pipeline: Using reference gene primer amplification, nucleated cell counts were estimated. Sequencing was performed with immunoSEQ multiplex PCR; in TCRdb, only in-frame clones are kept and a portion is missing. The DNA was the basis for D and trimming; V, J and clone size are from that table. This repertoire shows tens of thousands of clones, just under 80% found once; its top ten account for less than 7%. Sequencing input: peripheral blood. This clonotype was obtained from a man in his 70s with COVID-19, enrolled during active disease.

This CDR3 is CASSASSGGALISYNEQFF. Here the CDR3 DNA reads TGTGCCAGCAGCGCCTCTAGCGGGGGGGCCCTAATTTCCTACAATGAGCAGTTCTTC. V gene TRBV9 combines with J gene TRBJ2-1, with 12 bases fitting TRBD2. The CDR3 spans 19 residues. Germline-derived CDR1 and CDR2 are SGDLS and YYNGEE. Trimming at V came to 3 bases and at J to 1 base, leaving 11 bases not matched to a gene.